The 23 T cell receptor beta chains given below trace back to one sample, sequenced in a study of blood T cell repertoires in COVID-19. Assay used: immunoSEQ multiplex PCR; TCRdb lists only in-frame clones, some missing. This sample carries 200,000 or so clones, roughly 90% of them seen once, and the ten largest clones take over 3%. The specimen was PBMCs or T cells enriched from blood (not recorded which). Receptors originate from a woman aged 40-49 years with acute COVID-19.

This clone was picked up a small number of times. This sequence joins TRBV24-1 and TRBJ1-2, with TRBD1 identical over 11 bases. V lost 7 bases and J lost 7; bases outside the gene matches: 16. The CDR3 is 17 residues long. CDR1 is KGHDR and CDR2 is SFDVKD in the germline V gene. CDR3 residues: CATRDRDRGWRGSGYTF. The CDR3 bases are TGTGCCACCAGGGACCGGGACAGGGGGTGGAGGGGTAGTGGCTACACCTTC.

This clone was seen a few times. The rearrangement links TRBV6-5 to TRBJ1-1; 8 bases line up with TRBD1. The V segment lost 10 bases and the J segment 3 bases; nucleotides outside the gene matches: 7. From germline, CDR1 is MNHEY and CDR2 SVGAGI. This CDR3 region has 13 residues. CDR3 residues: CATADRADTEAFF. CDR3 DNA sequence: TGTGCCACCGCGGACAGGGCGGACACTGAAGCTTTCTTT.

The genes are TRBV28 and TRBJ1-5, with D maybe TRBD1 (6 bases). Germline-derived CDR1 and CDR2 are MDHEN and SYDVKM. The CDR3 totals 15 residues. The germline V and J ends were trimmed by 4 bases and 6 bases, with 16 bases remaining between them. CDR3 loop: CASSSTGPVGQPQHF. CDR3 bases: TGTGCCAGCAGTTCGACAGGCCCCGTGGGTCAGCCCCAGCATTTT. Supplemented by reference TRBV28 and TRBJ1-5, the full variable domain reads DVKVTQSSRYLVKRTGEKVFLECVQDMDHENMFWYRQDPGLGLRLIYFSYDVKMKEKGDIPEGYSVSREKKERFSLILESASTNQTSMYLCASSSTGPVGQPQHFGDGTRLSIL.

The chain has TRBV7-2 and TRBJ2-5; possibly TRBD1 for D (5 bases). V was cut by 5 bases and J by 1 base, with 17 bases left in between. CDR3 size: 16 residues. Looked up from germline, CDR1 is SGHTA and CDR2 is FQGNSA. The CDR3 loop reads CASSPSGQGPQETQYF. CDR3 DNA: TGTGCCAGCAGCCCCTCCGGCCAGGGCCCCCAAGAGACCCAGTACTTC. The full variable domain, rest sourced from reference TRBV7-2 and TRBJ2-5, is GAGVSQSPSNKVTEKGKDVELRCDPISGHTALYWYRQSLGQGLEFLIYFQGNSAPDKSGLPSDRFSAERTGGSVSTLTIQRTQQEDSAVYLCASSPSGQGPQETQYFGPGTRLLVL.

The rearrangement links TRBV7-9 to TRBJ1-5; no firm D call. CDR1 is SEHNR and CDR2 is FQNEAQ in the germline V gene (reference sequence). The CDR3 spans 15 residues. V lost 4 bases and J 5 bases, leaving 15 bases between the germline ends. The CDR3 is CASSSTGANHQPQHF. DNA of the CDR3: TGTGCCAGCAGCTCCACGGGTGCAAATCATCAGCCCCAGCATTTT.

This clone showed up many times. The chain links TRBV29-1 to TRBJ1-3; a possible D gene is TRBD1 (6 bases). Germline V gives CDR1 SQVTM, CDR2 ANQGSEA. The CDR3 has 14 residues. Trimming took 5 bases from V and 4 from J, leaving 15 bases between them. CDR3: CSVSLAGTGNTIYF. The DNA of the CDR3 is TGCAGCGTTTCGTTAGCAGGGACAGGAAACACCATATATTTT.

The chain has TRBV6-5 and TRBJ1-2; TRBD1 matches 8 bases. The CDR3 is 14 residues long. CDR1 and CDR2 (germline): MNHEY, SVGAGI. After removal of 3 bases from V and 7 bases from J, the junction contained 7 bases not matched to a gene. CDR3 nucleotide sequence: TGTGCCAGCAGTTATGACAGGGGTTCGGTTGGCTACACCTTC. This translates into CASSYDRGSVGYTF.

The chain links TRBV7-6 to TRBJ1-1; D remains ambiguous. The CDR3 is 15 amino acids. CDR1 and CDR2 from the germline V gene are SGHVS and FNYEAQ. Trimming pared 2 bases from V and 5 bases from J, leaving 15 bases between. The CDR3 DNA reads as TGTGCCAGCAGCTTACTCTCGGGGAGGGTTACTGAAGCTTTCTTT. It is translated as CASSLLSGRVTEAFF. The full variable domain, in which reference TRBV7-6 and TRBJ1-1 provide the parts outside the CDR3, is GAGVSQSPRYKVTKRGQDVALRCDPISGHVSLYWYRQALGQGPEFLTYFNYEAQQDKSGLPNDRFSAERPEGSISTLTIQRTEQRDSAMYRCASSLLSGRVTEAFFGQGTRLTVV.

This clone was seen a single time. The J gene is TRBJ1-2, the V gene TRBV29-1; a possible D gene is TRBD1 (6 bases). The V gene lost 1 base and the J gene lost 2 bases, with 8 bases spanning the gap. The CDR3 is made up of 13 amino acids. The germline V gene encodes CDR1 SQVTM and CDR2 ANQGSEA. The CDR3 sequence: CSVEGTENYGYTF. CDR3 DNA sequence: TGCAGCGTTGAAGGGACAGAGAACTATGGCTACACCTTC.

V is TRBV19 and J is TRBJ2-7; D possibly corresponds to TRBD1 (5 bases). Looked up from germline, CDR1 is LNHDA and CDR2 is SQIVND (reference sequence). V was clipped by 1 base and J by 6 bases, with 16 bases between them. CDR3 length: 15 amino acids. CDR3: CASSIGAGWGSEQYF. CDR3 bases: TGTGCCAGTAGTATAGGGGCAGGCTGGGGCAGCGAGCAGTACTTC.

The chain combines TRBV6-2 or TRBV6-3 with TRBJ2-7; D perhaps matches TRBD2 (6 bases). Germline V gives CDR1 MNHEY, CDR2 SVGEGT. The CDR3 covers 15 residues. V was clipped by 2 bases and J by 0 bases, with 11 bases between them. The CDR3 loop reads CASSYQGSGSYEQYF. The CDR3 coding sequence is TGTGCCAGCAGTTACCAGGGTAGCGGCTCCTACGAGCAGTACTTC.

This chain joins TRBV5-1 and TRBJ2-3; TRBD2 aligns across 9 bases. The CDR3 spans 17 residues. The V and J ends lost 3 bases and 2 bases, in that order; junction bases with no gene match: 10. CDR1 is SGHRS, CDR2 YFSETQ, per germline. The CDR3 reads CASSSRAGGPLTDTQYF. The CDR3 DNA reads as TGCGCCAGCAGCTCCCGAGCGGGGGGTCCACTCACAGATACGCAGTATTTT.

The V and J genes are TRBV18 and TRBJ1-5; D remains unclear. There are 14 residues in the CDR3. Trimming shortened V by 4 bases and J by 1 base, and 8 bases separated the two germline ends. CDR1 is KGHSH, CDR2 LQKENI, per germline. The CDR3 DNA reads TGTGCCAGCTCACAAGCGGGAAGCAATCAGCCCCAGCATTTT. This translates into CASSQAGSNQPQHF.

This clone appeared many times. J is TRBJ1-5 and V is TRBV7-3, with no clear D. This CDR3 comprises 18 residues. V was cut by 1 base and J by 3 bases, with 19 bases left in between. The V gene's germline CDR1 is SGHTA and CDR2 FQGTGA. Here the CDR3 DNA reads TGTGCCAGCAGCTTAAACAGCCTTCACACAGCATTCAATCAGCCCCAGCATTTT. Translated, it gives CASSLNSLHTAFNQPQHF.

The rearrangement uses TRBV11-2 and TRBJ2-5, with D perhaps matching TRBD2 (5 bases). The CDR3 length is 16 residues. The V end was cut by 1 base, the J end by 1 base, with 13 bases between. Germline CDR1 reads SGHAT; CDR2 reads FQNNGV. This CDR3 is CASSLGGRPTQETQYF. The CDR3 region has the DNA TGTGCCAGCAGCTTAGGTGGGAGACCGACCCAAGAGACCCAGTACTTC.

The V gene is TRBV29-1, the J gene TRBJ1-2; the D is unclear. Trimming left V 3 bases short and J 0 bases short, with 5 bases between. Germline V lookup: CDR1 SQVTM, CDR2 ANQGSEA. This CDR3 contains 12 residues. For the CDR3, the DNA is TGCAGCGTTGACCACTCTAACTATGGCTACACCTTC. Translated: CSVDHSNYGYTF.

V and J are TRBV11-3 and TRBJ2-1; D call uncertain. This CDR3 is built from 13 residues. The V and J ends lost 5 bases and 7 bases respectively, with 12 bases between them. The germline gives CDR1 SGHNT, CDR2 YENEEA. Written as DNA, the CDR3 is TGTGCCAGCAGCCTTAGCACGGTTAATGAGCAGTTCTTC. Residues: CASSLSTVNEQFF. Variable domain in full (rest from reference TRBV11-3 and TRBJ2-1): EAGVVQSPRYKIIEKKQPVAFWCNPISGHNTLYWYLQNLGQGPELLIRYENEEAVDDSQLPKDRFSAERLKGVDSTLKIQPAELGDSAVYLCASSLSTVNEQFFGPGTRLTVL.

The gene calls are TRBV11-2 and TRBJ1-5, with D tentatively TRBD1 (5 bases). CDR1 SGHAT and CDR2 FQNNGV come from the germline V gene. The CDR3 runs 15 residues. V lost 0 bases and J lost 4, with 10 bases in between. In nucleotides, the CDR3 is TGTGCCAGCAGCTTAGATGGCCGGGGGAATCAGCCCCAGCATTTT. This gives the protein CASSLDGRGNQPQHF.

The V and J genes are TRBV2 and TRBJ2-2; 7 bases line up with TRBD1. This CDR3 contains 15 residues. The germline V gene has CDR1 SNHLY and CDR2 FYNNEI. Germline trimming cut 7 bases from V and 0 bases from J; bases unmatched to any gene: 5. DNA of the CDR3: TGTGCCAGCATGGGACAGAACGCGAACACCGGGGAGCTGTTTTTT. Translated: CASMGQNANTGELFF. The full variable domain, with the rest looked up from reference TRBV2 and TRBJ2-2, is EPEVTQTPSHQVTQMGQEVILRCVPISNHLYFYWYRQILGQKVEFLVSFYNNEISEKSEIFDDQFSVERPDGSNFTLKIRSTKLEDSAMYFCASMGQNANTGELFFGEGSRLTVL.

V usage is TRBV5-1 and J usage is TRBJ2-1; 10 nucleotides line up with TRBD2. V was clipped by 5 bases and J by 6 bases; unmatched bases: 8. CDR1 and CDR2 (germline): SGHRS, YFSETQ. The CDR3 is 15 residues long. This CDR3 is CASRAGTSDFNEQFF. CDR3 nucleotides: TGCGCCAGCAGGGCCGGGACTAGCGATTTCAATGAGCAGTTCTTC. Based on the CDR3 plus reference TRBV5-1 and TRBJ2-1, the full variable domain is KAGVTQTPRYLIKTRGQQVTLSCSPISGHRSVSWYQQTPGQGLQFLFEYFSETQRNKGNFPGRFSGRQFSNSRSEMNVSTLELGDSALYLCASRAGTSDFNEQFFGPGTRLTVL.

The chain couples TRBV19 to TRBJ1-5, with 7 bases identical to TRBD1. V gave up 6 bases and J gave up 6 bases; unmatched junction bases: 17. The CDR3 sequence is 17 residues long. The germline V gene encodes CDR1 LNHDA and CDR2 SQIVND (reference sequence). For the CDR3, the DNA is TGTGCCAGTAGCCCCCGAGTGGGACAGAGAAACCCTCAGCCCCAGCATTTT. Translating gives CASSPRVGQRNPQPQHF. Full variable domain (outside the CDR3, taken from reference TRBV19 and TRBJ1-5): DGGITQSPKYLFRKEGQNVTLSCEQNLNHDAMYWYRQDPGQGLRLIYYSQIVNDFQKGDIAEGYSVSREKKESFPLTVTSAQKNPTAFYLCASSPRVGQRNPQPQHFGDGTRLSIL.

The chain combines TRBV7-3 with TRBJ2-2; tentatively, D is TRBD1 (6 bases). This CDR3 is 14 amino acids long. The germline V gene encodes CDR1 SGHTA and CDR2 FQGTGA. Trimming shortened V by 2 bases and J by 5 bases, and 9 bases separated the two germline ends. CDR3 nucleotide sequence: TGTGCCAGCAGCTTACAGGGGAGAACCGGGGAGCTGTTTTTT. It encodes CASSLQGRTGELFF.

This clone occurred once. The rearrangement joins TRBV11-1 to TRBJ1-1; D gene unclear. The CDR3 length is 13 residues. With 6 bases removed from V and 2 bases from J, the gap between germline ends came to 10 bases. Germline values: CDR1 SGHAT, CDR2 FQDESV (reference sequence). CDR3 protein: CASSPTDNTEAFF. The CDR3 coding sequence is TGTGCCAGCAGTCCTACCGATAACACTGAAGCTTTCTTT.